This entry features one T cell receptor (beta chain) sequence. Its matching antigen is unknown. Regarding time point: after neoadjuvant nivolumab, at surgical resection. Germline V gene sequence: CDR1 SQVTM, CDR2 ANQGSEA. V lost 2 bases and J 5 bases, leaving 9 bases between the germline ends. The CDR3 has 12 amino acids. This sample was included in a study of neoadjuvant anti-PD-1 for oral cavity cancer. Study at large: Patients without progression got a fourth dose around day 43. General study points: Higher pretreatment Treg/Th17 ratios tracked higher pretreatment blood clonality.

Only in-frame clones appear in the TCRdb table, and some are missing; sequencing was by immunoSEQ multiplex PCR. This sample has about 72,000 clones, with around 84% found just once. This specimen was PBMCs, taken after nivolumab (anti-PD-1) treatment. The clonotype comes from a person between 35 and 79 years old with oral cavity squamous cell carcinoma. The V and J genes are TRBV29-1 and TRBJ1-1, with D possibly being TRBD1 (5 bases). CDR3 in amino acids: CSVESWGTEAFF. The CDR3 DNA follows: TGCAGCGTTGAATCATGGGGGACTGAAGCTTTCTTT.